These 23 T cell receptor beta chains originate from one sample sequenced in a study of shared clonotypes between healthy human individuals. Using immunoSEQ multiplex PCR, the repertoire was profiled, and TCRdb retains in-frame clones only, with some absent. The sample carries approximately 1.4 million clones, approximately 98% recorded once. Sequencing was done on a sample of naive CD4+ T cells sorted from blood. The sample's subset: CD45RA+ positively selected. The receptors here all came from a man aged 25 to 40 in good health.

This clone was counted once. This chain links TRBV28 with TRBJ2-7; D could derive from TRBD1 or TRBD2 (6 bases each). V was pared by 5 bases and J by 9 bases, with 14 bases between. CDR3 size: 12 residues. The germline CDR1 and CDR2 sequences are MDHEN and SYDVKM. DNA of the CDR3: TGTGCCAGCAGTCTCGAGGGGGGAGGGCAGTACTTC. Translating it yields CASSLEGGGQYF. Variable domain in full (rest from reference TRBV28 and TRBJ2-7): DVKVTQSSRYLVKRTGEKVFLECVQDMDHENMFWYRQDPGLGLRLIYFSYDVKMKEKGDIPEGYSVSREKKERFSLILESASTNQTSMYLCASSLEGGGQYFGPGTRLTVT.

This chain uses TRBV28 with TRBJ2-7; D gene uncertain. Trimming took off 5 bases at V and 9 bases at J, with 17 bases between the two ends. The germline gives CDR1 MDHEN, CDR2 SYDVKM. The CDR3 is 13 residues long. In nucleotides, the CDR3 is TGTGCCAGCAGTCCGACCCAGAGGTTGGGGCAGTACTTC. It specifies CASSPTQRLGQYF.

The chain carries TRBV10-2 and TRBJ2-2, with 8 bases identical to TRBD1. J lost 5 bases, V lost 6 bases, and 23 bases had no gene match. The germline gives CDR1 WSHSY, CDR2 SAAADI. The CDR3 runs 20 residues. CDR3 in DNA: TGCGCCAGCAGCGAAGACGGTAGGACAGGGATGCGAGGATGGACCGGGGAGCTGTTTTTT. It encodes CASSEDGRTGMRGWTGELFF.

This chain joins TRBV5-4 and TRBJ2-5, with D uncertain. This CDR3 comprises 14 residues. CDR1 is SGHNT, CDR2 YYREEE, per germline (reference sequence). Trimming removed 3 bases at V and 7 bases at J, with 16 bases between. The CDR3 spells CASSSSPQPGTQYF. In DNA form, the CDR3 reads TGTGCCAGCAGCTCCTCGCCCCAACCTGGGACCCAGTACTTC.

Of note for this clone: Other DNA sequences in the sample encode the same CDR3. The J gene is TRBJ2-7, the V gene TRBV6-5, with TRBD2 matching over 12 bases. The junction had 1 base not matched to a gene; V was cut back by 0 bases and J by 4 bases. The CDR3 runs 15 residues. Germline V CDR1 and CDR2: MNHEY, SVGAGI. The CDR3 is CASSYSGTSGYEQYF. The DNA for the CDR3 is TGTGCCAGCAGTTACTCCGGGACTAGCGGGTACGAGCAGTACTTC.

The chain links TRBV19 to TRBJ2-3; 9 bases fit TRBD1. J gave up 5 bases and V 4 bases, and 4 bases lay outside the gene matches. The germline CDR1 and CDR2 sequences are LNHDA and SQIVND (reference sequence). CDR3 size: 14 residues. The CDR3 is CASSTGQGRDTQYF. CDR3 sequence (DNA): TGTGCCAGTAGTACAGGACAGGGGAGAGATACGCAGTATTTT.

This rearrangement joins TRBV21-1 to TRBJ2-2. TRBV21-1 is flagged as a pseudogene. The CDR3 runs 15 residues. CDR3 nucleotides: TGTGCCAGCAGCAAACCCACCCGGAACACCGGGGAGCTGTTTTTT. It translates to CASSKPTRNTGELFF.

This clone was picked up one time. This chain uses TRBV7-2 with TRBJ1-5; D uncertain. The V end lost 1 base, the J end lost 4 bases, and 14 bases lay between the germline ends. This CDR3 spans 16 amino acids. The V gene's germline CDR1 is SGHTA and CDR2 FQGNSA. The CDR3: CASSLVSGLGNQPQHF. The CDR3 nucleotides read TGTGCCAGCAGCTTAGTGTCCGGCCTTGGGAATCAGCCCCAGCATTTT.

This clone was picked up one time. The chain recombines TRBV10-1 with TRBJ2-5, with no clear D. The V gene's germline CDR1 is WNHNN and CDR2 SYGVQD (reference sequence). This CDR3 has 14 residues. Deletions cut 2 bases from V and 1 base from J, with 8 bases between. CDR3 coding DNA: TGCGCCAGCAGTGAGAGTCTTAGCCAAGAGACCCAGTACTTC. Protein product: CASSESLSQETQYF.

CDR3 sequence: CSVSRLGTGELFF. CDR3 nucleotides: TGCAGCGTTTCCCGCCTCGGCACCGGGGAGCTGTTTTTT. The V call is TRBV29-1, the J call TRBJ2-2; D is unclear. There are 13 residues in the CDR3. The V end was cut by 5 bases, the J end by 4 bases, with 11 bases between. Looked up from germline, CDR1 is SQVTM and CDR2 is ANQGSEA.

The genes are TRBV28 and TRBJ1-1; TRBD1 is a possible D gene (5 bases). CDR1 is MDHEN and CDR2 is SYDVKM in the germline V gene. The CDR3 covers 15 residues. V gave up 3 bases and J gave up 7 bases, with 18 bases separating them. The CDR3 protein is CASSFYGTGTNEAFF. The CDR3 region has the DNA TGTGCCAGCAGTTTTTACGGGACGGGGACCAATGAAGCTTTCTTT.

This CDR3 is CASSMGRTVRRDEQYF. CDR3 DNA sequence: TGTGCCAGTAGTATGGGACGGACAGTCAGAAGGGACGAGCAGTACTTC. The chain uses TRBV19 and TRBJ2-7; tentative D call: TRBD1 (6 bases). Germline V gene sequence: CDR1 LNHDA, CDR2 SQIVND (reference sequence). CDR3 length: 16 amino acids. V was shortened by 3 bases and J by 5 bases, with 20 bases between the two germline ends.

This chain joins TRBV5-8 and TRBJ2-1; tentatively, D is TRBD1 or TRBD2 (5 bases each). V lost 6 bases to trimming and J lost 1 base, with 20 bases between them. Germline CDR1 is SGHTS and CDR2 is YDEGEE. The CDR3 consists of 17 residues. CDR3: CASMHEVGVGSYNEQFF. CDR3 nucleotide sequence: TGTGCCAGCATGCACGAGGTGGGGGTAGGGTCCTACAATGAGCAGTTCTTC.

This chain uses TRBV28 with TRBJ1-4; 7 bases match TRBD1. CDR1 is MDHEN and CDR2 is SYDVKM in the germline V gene. CDR3 size: 16 residues. With V trimmed by 7 bases and J by 7 bases, 15 bases remained unmatched. This CDR3 reads CASNIQGSLGVEKLFF. The CDR3 DNA sequence: TGTGCCAGCAATATACAGGGGAGTCTAGGAGTTGAAAAACTGTTTTTT. Based on the CDR3 plus reference TRBV28 and TRBJ1-4, the full variable domain is DVKVTQSSRYLVKRTGEKVFLECVQDMDHENMFWYRQDPGLGLRLIYFSYDVKMKEKGDIPEGYSVSREKKERFSLILESASTNQTSMYLCASNIQGSLGVEKLFFGSGTQLSVL.

The J gene is TRBJ2-7, the V gene TRBV27, with D possibly matching TRBD1 (5 bases). The V and J ends lost 2 bases and 2 bases respectively, with 10 bases between them. The CDR3 runs to 14 residues. CDR1 and CDR2 (germline): MNHEY, SMNVEV (reference sequence). CDR3 nucleotides: TGTGCCAGCAGTTTACAGGGATGGGCCTACGAGCAGTACTTC. This sequence encodes CASSLQGWAYEQYF.

The rearrangement uses TRBV7-3 and TRBJ1-4; tentatively, D is TRBD1 (6 bases). Trimming cost V 2 bases and J 0 bases, with 19 bases left between them. Germline CDR1 reads SGHTA; CDR2 reads FQGTGA. This CDR3 comprises 19 residues. The CDR3 loop reads CASSLAWLKRQATNEKLFF. In nucleotides, the CDR3 is TGTGCCAGCAGCTTAGCTTGGCTAAAACGACAGGCAACTAATGAAAAACTGTTTTTT.

About this clone: The same CDR3 is also encoded by other DNA sequences in this sample. The gene calls are TRBV11-2 and TRBJ2-6; the D is unclear. V lost 1 base, J lost 0 bases, and 4 bases lay in between. Germline loops: CDR1 SGHAT, CDR2 FQNNGV. The CDR3 is made up of 15 amino acids. CDR3 DNA sequence: TGTGCCAGCAGCTTAGGGGGCTCTGGGGCCAACGTCCTGACTTTC. Translating gives CASSLGGSGANVLTF.

CDR3 DNA: TGTGCCAGCAGCTCGCCGGGACTAGCGGATGAACAAGAGACCCAGTACTTC. Protein product: CASSSPGLADEQETQYF. This chain links TRBV13 with TRBJ2-5, with 11 nucleotides matching TRBD2. Germline values: CDR1 PRHDT, CDR2 FYEKMQ (reference sequence). The CDR3 has 17 residues. Trimming cost V 4 bases and J 2 bases; bases outside gene matches: 9.

The V and J genes are TRBV19 and TRBJ2-1; weak D call: TRBD2 (6 bases). CDR1 is LNHDA, CDR2 SQIVND, per germline (reference sequence). With 8 bases removed from V and 0 bases from J, the gap between germline ends came to 23 bases. This CDR3 has 18 residues. The CDR3 coding sequence is TGTGCCAGTCACAGCCTTTTTAGCGGAGCCGACTCCTACAATGAGCAGTTCTTC. Its translation is CASHSLFSGADSYNEQFF.

V is TRBV9 and J is TRBJ2-7; 8 nucleotides line up with TRBD1. From germline, CDR1 is SGDLS and CDR2 YYNGEE. Trimming cost V 0 bases and J 6 bases; bases outside gene matches: 5. This CDR3 comprises 14 residues. The CDR3 sequence is CASSVVGQGTEQYF. CDR3 in DNA: TGTGCCAGCAGCGTAGTCGGACAGGGAACCGAGCAGTACTTC.

The genes are TRBV5-4 and TRBJ2-1, with D unclear. Germline loops: CDR1 SGHNT, CDR2 YYREEE (reference sequence). Trimming shortened V by 4 bases and J by 5 bases, and 19 bases separated the two germline ends. The CDR3 is made up of 16 amino acids. In DNA, the CDR3 is TGTGCCAGCAGCGACAAGGCCCCCGGGCATGACAATGAGCAGTTCTTC. Its protein product is CASSDKAPGHDNEQFF.

The CDR3 sequence is CASSQCREIGYQPQHF. The CDR3 DNA reads as TGCGCCAGCAGCCAATGCAGGGAGATCGGTTATCAGCCCCAGCATTTT. The chain links TRBV4-1 to TRBJ1-5; D might be TRBD1 (5 bases). Deletions cut 2 bases from V and 5 bases from J, with 16 bases between. Germline CDR1 and CDR2: MGHRA and YSYEKL. This CDR3 has 16 amino acids.

This chain's CDR3 is CATAQGWKDTQYF. CDR3 coding DNA: TGTGCCACCGCGCAGGGGTGGAAAGATACGCAGTATTTT. The gene calls are TRBV19 and TRBJ2-3; TRBD1 is a possible D gene (6 bases). Germline loops: CDR1 LNHDA, CDR2 SQIVND (reference sequence). With 10 bases removed from V and 5 bases from J, the gap between germline ends came to 16 bases. The CDR3 has 13 amino acids.